Listed here are 26 T cell receptor beta chains from one sample, sequenced in a study of Ad26.COV2.S vaccination and SARS-CoV-2 variants. TCRdb keeps only in-frame clones here, not all; method: immunoSEQ multiplex PCR. The sample lists fewer than 900,000 clones; roughly 90% were seen once. The treatment: around 19 received Ad26.COV2.S at low or high dose, single or two shots; 5 received placebo; per-sample allocation not given. After the first vaccine or placebo injection, samples were drawn on day 63. Material: peripheral blood, obtained in a trial of Ad26.COV2.S vaccine versus placebo. The source is a person aged 18-65 years who received the Ad26.COV2.S COVID-19 vaccine or a placebo.

Only a few counts were recorded for this clone. The CDR3 here is CASSLAGGNEQYF. CDR3 nucleotides: TGCGCCAGCAGCTTGGCCGGAGGGAACGAGCAGTACTTC. The rearrangement joins TRBV5-1 to TRBJ2-7; tentatively, D is TRBD2 (6 bases). Deletions cut 0 bases from V and 5 bases from J, with 9 bases between. This CDR3 region has 13 residues. In germline, CDR1 is SGHRS, CDR2 YFSETQ.

V is TRBV10-2 and J is TRBJ2-5; D is undetermined. CDR3 size: 13 residues. The V end lost 7 bases, the J end lost 0 bases, and 9 bases lay between the germline ends. The V gene's germline CDR1 is WSHSY and CDR2 SAAADI. The CDR3 nucleotides are TGCGCCAGCAAACCCCCAAACCAAGAGACCCAGTACTTC. Protein product: CASKPPNQETQYF.

The chain employs TRBV7-9 and TRBJ2-1; the match to TRBD2 covers 8 bases. Trimming at V came to 3 bases and at J to 5 bases, leaving 3 bases not matched to a gene. Germline CDR1 and CDR2: SEHNR and FQNEAQ (reference sequence). The CDR3 covers 14 residues. The chain's CDR3 is CASSLTREDNEQFF. The CDR3 bases are TGTGCCAGCAGCTTGACGCGGGAGGACAATGAGCAGTTCTTC.

The genes are TRBV5-1 and TRBJ2-2; 10 nucleotides agree with TRBD1. This CDR3 has 15 amino acids. CDR1 and CDR2 (germline): SGHRS, YFSETQ. Trimming cost V 3 bases and J 6 bases; bases outside gene matches: 5. The CDR3 sequence is CASSSGQGVPGELFF. CDR3 bases: TGCGCCAGCAGCTCCGGACAGGGGGTGCCCGGGGAGCTGTTTTTT.

The sample holds a few counts of this clone. The chain uses TRBV10-1 and TRBJ1-4; D unresolved. The CDR3 extends over 15 amino acids. The germline CDR1 and CDR2 sequences are WNHNN and SYGVQD (reference sequence). The V end lost 4 bases, the J end lost 0 bases, and 9 bases lay between the germline ends. The CDR3 DNA sequence: TGCGCCAGCAGTGTTGGCGGCGCAACTAATGAAAAACTGTTTTTT. The encoded protein is CASSVGGATNEKLFF.

A remark on this clone: Other DNA sequences of this sample code for an identical CDR3. V and J are TRBV3-1 (or the pseudogene TRBV3-2) and TRBJ1-1, with D possibly TRBD1 on 5 matching bases. This CDR3 has 13 residues. Germline V gene sequence: CDR1 LGHDT, CDR2 YNNKEL (reference sequence). The V and J ends lost 6 bases and 2 bases respectively, with 10 bases between them. DNA for the CDR3: TGTGCCAGCAGTCGGGACGGTAACACTGAAGCTTTCTTT. The encoded protein is CASSRDGNTEAFF.

V is TRBV5-1 and J is TRBJ2-2, with D possibly being TRBD1 (5 bases). There are 16 residues in the CDR3. Germline values: CDR1 SGHRS, CDR2 YFSETQ. V was pared by 0 bases and J by 0 bases, with 9 bases between. DNA of the CDR3: TGCGCCAGCAGCTTGGTGGTCAGGGCGAACACCGGGGAGCTGTTTTTT. Its protein is CASSLVVRANTGELFF.

Only a few counts were recorded for this clone. The chain couples TRBV19 to TRBJ1-1; no clear D gene. In germline, CDR1 is LNHDA, CDR2 SQIVND (reference sequence). Trimming took off 5 bases at V and 0 bases at J, with 10 bases between the two ends. This CDR3 region has 14 residues. CDR3 in DNA: TGTGCCAGTAGTTCTGGACGTTTGAACACTGAAGCTTTCTTT. Its protein product is CASSSGRLNTEAFF.

The rearrangement links TRBV3-1 (or the pseudogene TRBV3-2) to TRBJ2-5; 11 bases agree with TRBD2. This CDR3 is built from 15 residues. With V trimmed by 1 base and J by 5 bases, 3 bases remained unmatched. Germline V gene sequence: CDR1 LGHDT, CDR2 YNNKEL (reference sequence). The CDR3, as DNA: TGTGCCAGCAGCCAAGGGCTAGCGGGAGGTGAGACCCAGTACTTC. Its translation: CASSQGLAGGETQYF.

The chain combines TRBV15 with TRBJ1-5; 9 bases map to TRBD1. Germline values: CDR1 LNHNV, CDR2 YYDKDF (reference sequence). The CDR3 covers 16 residues. J lost 2 bases, V lost 1 base, and 3 bases had no gene match. CDR3 bases: TGTGCCACCAGCAGAGGACAGGGGGTCGGCAATCAGCCCCAGCATTTT. Amino acid sequence: CATSRGQGVGNQPQHF.

The rearrangement links TRBV19 to TRBJ1-3; D unresolved. Germline V CDR1 and CDR2: LNHDA, SQIVND (reference sequence). V was cut by 9 bases and J by 1 base, with 4 bases left in between. The CDR3 loop spans 11 amino acids. The CDR3 DNA is TGTGCCAGCGCGTCTGGAAACACCATATATTTT. This sequence encodes CASASGNTIYF.

The CDR3 reads CASSSGQGRTGELFF. The DNA of the CDR3 is TGTGCCAGCAGCTCCGGACAGGGGCGGACCGGGGAGCTGTTTTTT. This chain joins TRBV11-3 and TRBJ2-2; 9 nucleotides agree with TRBD1. The CDR3 consists of 15 residues. CDR1 is SGHNT, CDR2 YENEEA, per germline. The junction had 5 bases not matched to a gene; V was cut back by 4 bases and J by 5 bases. The whole variable domain, remainder taken from reference TRBV11-3 and TRBJ2-2, is EAGVVQSPRYKIIEKKQPVAFWCNPISGHNTLYWYLQNLGQGPELLIRYENEEAVDDSQLPKDRFSAERLKGVDSTLKIQPAELGDSAVYLCASSSGQGRTGELFFGEGSRLTVL.

CDR3: CASSQGGQSGELFF. The CDR3 nucleotides read TGCGCCAGCAGCCAAGGAGGACAGTCCGGGGAGCTGTTTTTT. The chain joins TRBV4-1 to TRBJ2-2; maybe TRBD1 (6 bases). Germline lookup yields CDR1 MGHRA and CDR2 YSYEKL. Trimming stripped 1 base from V and 6 bases from J, with 9 bases between. There are 14 residues in the CDR3.

CDR3 in amino acids: CASRGTTGTGAYEQYF. The CDR3 DNA is TGTGCCAGCAGGGGAACTACCGGGACAGGAGCCTACGAGCAGTACTTC. This chain uses TRBV27 with TRBJ2-7, with 8 positions matching TRBD1. The CDR3 is 16 residues long. Losses at the gene ends were 6 bases for V and 2 bases for J; bases not matched to a gene: 12. CDR1 is MNHEY, CDR2 SMNVEV, per germline (reference sequence).

The chain carries TRBV24-1 and TRBJ2-2; the D gene could be TRBD1 or TRBD2 (5 bases each). Trimming shortened V by 7 bases and J by 1 base, and 12 bases separated the two germline ends. The V gene's germline CDR1 is KGHDR and CDR2 SFDVKD. The CDR3 is made up of 15 amino acids. Here the CDR3 reads CATSTWDGNTGELFF. DNA for the CDR3: TGTGCCACCAGCACTTGGGACGGGAACACCGGGGAGCTGTTTTTT.

This clone was seen a few times. The V gene is TRBV27, the J gene TRBJ1-5; 7 bases agree with TRBD1. Germline-derived CDR1 and CDR2 are MNHEY and SMNVEV (reference sequence). J lost 4 bases, V lost 5 bases, and 2 bases had no gene match. This CDR3 has 13 residues. In DNA, the CDR3 is TGTGCCAGCAGTGAGGACAGGAATCAGCCCCAGCATTTT. This sequence encodes CASSEDRNQPQHF.

The CDR3 here is CSVGTGWGETQYF. The CDR3 DNA follows: TGCAGCGTTGGGACAGGGTGGGGAGAGACCCAGTACTTC. The chain combines TRBV29-1 with TRBJ2-5; 8 bases are shared with TRBD1. J lost 4 bases, V lost 4 bases, and 5 bases had no gene match. Germline loops: CDR1 SQVTM, CDR2 ANQGSEA. The length of the CDR3 is 13 residues.

The V and J genes are TRBV9 and TRBJ2-1, with D possibly TRBD2 on 5 matching bases. Trimming removed 2 bases at V and 3 bases at J, with 6 bases between. The CDR3 extends over 13 amino acids. Per germline, CDR1 SGDLS and CDR2 YYNGEE. This CDR3 reads CASSVTSYNEQFF. CDR3 nucleotide sequence: TGTGCCAGCAGCGTTACTAGCTACAATGAGCAGTTCTTC.

This clone was counted a single time. J is TRBJ2-3 and V is TRBV12-5; D possibly uses TRBD1 or TRBD2 (5 bases each). The CDR3 has 15 residues. V lost 7 bases and J 7 bases, leaving 21 bases between the germline ends. Germline loops: CDR1 LGHNT, CDR2 FRNRAP. The CDR3 is CASAKTEDFKNTQYF. The CDR3, as DNA: TGTGCTAGTGCCAAGACAGAGGACTTCAAAAATACGCAGTATTTT.

The rearrangement links TRBV5-6 to TRBJ2-1; D ambiguous. The CDR3 length is 16 residues. V was pared by 4 bases and J by 0 bases, with 14 bases between. Germline loops: CDR1 SGHDT, CDR2 YYEEEE. Here the CDR3 reads CASSASGESSYNEQFF. In DNA, the CDR3 is TGTGCCAGCAGCGCCTCAGGAGAAAGCTCCTACAATGAGCAGTTCTTC. Full variable domain (rest looked up from reference TRBV5-6 and TRBJ2-1): DAGVTQSPTHLIKTRGQQVTLRCSPKSGHDTVSWYQQALGQGPQFIFQYYEEEERQRGNFPDRFSGHQFPNYSSELNVNALLLGDSALYLCASSASGESSYNEQFFGPGTRLTVL.

The V and J genes are TRBV7-3 and TRBJ2-6; D remains ambiguous. The CDR3 sequence is 13 residues long. Trimming took off 0 bases at V and 3 bases at J, with 0 bases between the two ends. Per germline, CDR1 SGHTA and CDR2 FQGTGA. CDR3 in amino acids: CASSLTGANVLTF. The CDR3 DNA follows: TGTGCCAGCAGCTTAACTGGGGCCAACGTCCTGACTTTC. Supplemented by reference TRBV7-3 and TRBJ2-6, the full variable domain reads GAGVSQTPSNKVTEKGKYVELRCDPISGHTALYWYRQSLGQGPEFLIYFQGTGAADDSGLPNDRFFAVRPEGSVSTLKIQRTERGDSAVYLCASSLTGANVLTFGAGSRLTVL.

The genes are TRBV6-5 and TRBJ2-1, with 8 nucleotides matching TRBD2. The CDR3 sequence is 14 residues long. V lost 6 bases and J lost 8; bases outside the gene matches: 9. Germline V gene data show CDR1 as MNHEY and CDR2 as SVGAGI. CDR3 coding DNA: TGTGCCAGCAGCTCGGGACTAGTAACCCATGAGCAGTTCTTC. Amino acid sequence: CASSSGLVTHEQFF.

The chain employs TRBV24-1 and TRBJ2-3, with D perhaps matching TRBD1 (6 bases). V shed 6 bases and J shed 2 bases, with 14 bases lying between them. The CDR3 runs to 15 residues. Germline CDR1 is KGHDR and CDR2 is SFDVKD. The CDR3 loop reads CATSLRGTFTDTQYF. DNA of the CDR3: TGTGCCACCAGTCTCAGGGGAACCTTCACAGATACGCAGTATTTT.

V is TRBV9 and J is TRBJ2-7; perhaps TRBD1 as D (5 bases). In germline, CDR1 is SGDLS, CDR2 YYNGEE. V lost 2 bases and J lost 3, with 9 bases in between. This CDR3 region has 13 residues. The CDR3 spells CASSVSQGYEQYF. The CDR3, as DNA: TGTGCCAGCAGCGTTTCTCAGGGCTACGAGCAGTACTTC. Looking up the rest from reference TRBV9 and TRBJ2-7 gives the full variable domain: DSGVTQTPKHLITATGQRVTLRCSPRSGDLSVYWYQQSLDQGLQFLIQYYNGEERAKGNILERFSAQQFPDLHSELNLSSLELGDSALYFCASSVSQGYEQYFGPGTRLTVT.

Here the CDR3 DNA reads TGTGCCAGCAGCTTCCGGAGAGGGAGCGGGAGGGACAATGAGCAGTTCTTC. The encoded protein is CASSFRRGSGRDNEQFF. The genes are TRBV11-2 and TRBJ2-1; TRBD2 matches at 10 bases. Germline trimming cut 3 bases from V and 5 bases from J; bases unmatched to any gene: 10. CDR3 length: 17 residues. Germline V gives CDR1 SGHAT, CDR2 FQNNGV.

This chain connects TRBV6-5 to TRBJ1-2; the D gene is possibly TRBD1 (6 bases). Germline V gene sequence: CDR1 MNHEY, CDR2 SVGAGI. Between the trimmed V and J ends, which lost 2 bases and 6 bases, there was a span of 13 bases. This CDR3 contains 14 residues. The CDR3 spells CASSYAGRGNGYTF. CDR3 sequence (DNA): TGTGCCAGCAGTTACGCGGGCAGGGGAAATGGCTACACCTTC.